The 8 T cell receptor beta chains listed next were all sequenced from one sample in a study of blood T cell repertoires in COVID-19. Produced via immunoSEQ multiplex PCR; TCRdb's table is partial and in-frame only. The sample carries over 200,000 clones, about 90% recorded once. Sequences were obtained from peripheral blood. These receptors came from a person aged 18-29 years with COVID-19, enrolled during active disease.

The chain carries TRBV13 and TRBJ1-3, with D possibly being TRBD1 (5 bases). The CDR3 contains 17 residues. V lost 4 bases and J lost 1, with 17 bases in between. CDR1 and CDR2 (germline): PRHDT, FYEKMQ (reference sequence). The CDR3 DNA sequence: TGTGCCAGCAGCTCCACTTGGGGGGACCCATCTGGAAACACCATATATTTT. As protein: CASSSTWGDPSGNTIYF. The full variable domain, with the rest looked up from reference TRBV13 and TRBJ1-3, is AAGVIQSPRHLIKEKRETATLKCYPIPRHDTVYWYQQGPGQDPQFLISFYEKMQSDKGSIPDRFSAQQFSDYHSELNMSSLELGDSALYFCASSSTWGDPSGNTIYFGEGSWLTVV.

The V call is TRBV27, the J call TRBJ1-6; D is ambiguous. CDR3 length: 13 amino acids. CDR1 and CDR2 (germline): MNHEY, SMNVEV (reference sequence). Trimming pared 6 bases from V and 5 bases from J, leaving 8 bases between. The CDR3 sequence is CASRPEDNSPLHF. The CDR3 DNA reads TGTGCCAGCAGACCCGAGGATAATTCACCCCTCCACTTT.

The chain links TRBV14 to TRBJ2-3, with 12 bases fitting TRBD2. The CDR3 consists of 15 residues. With 6 bases clipped from V and 4 bases from J, the junction kept 5 bases outside the gene matches. Germline V gene lookup returns CDR1 SGHDN and CDR2 FVKESK. The DNA of the CDR3 is TGTGCCAGCAGACCACTAGCGGGAGGAGCAGATACGCAGTATTTT. This encodes CASRPLAGGADTQYF.

A note on this clone: In the same sample, other DNA sequences code for this CDR3. The chain joins TRBV10-3 to TRBJ2-7, with a tentative D call TRBD2 (6 bases). The CDR3 contains 12 residues. V dropped 6 bases and J dropped 0 bases, with 6 bases sitting between them. Germline V lookup: CDR1 ENHRY, CDR2 SYGVKD. DNA of the CDR3: TGTGCCATCAGCGGGAGCTCCTACGAGCAGTACTTC. Protein sequence: CAISGSSYEQYF.

The chain couples TRBV7-2 to TRBJ2-6; D is perhaps TRBD2 (5 bases). The CDR3 length is 19 residues. Trimming stripped 6 bases from V and 0 bases from J, with 21 bases between. In germline, CDR1 is SGHTA, CDR2 FQGNSA. The CDR3 DNA sequence: TGTGCCAGCAGTCACCGCCAGGCAGCGGAAGCCTCTGGGGCCAACGTCCTGACTTTC. Its translation is CASSHRQAAEASGANVLTF.

This chain joins TRBV27 and TRBJ1-4; 7 positions agree with TRBD1. This CDR3 has 15 amino acids. The V gene's germline CDR1 is MNHEY and CDR2 SMNVEV (reference sequence). J gave up 4 bases and V 6 bases, and 8 bases lay outside the gene matches. CDR3 sequence: CASRGTAGFNEKLFF. The CDR3 nucleotides read TGTGCCAGCAGGGGGACAGCCGGATTTAATGAAAAACTGTTTTTT.

This clone showed up just once. This rearrangement joins TRBV11-2 to TRBJ2-5; TRBD2 agrees at 10 bases. V dropped 5 bases and J dropped 1; count of bases not matched to a gene: 1. CDR1 and CDR2 (germline): SGHAT, FQNNGV. The CDR3 is 14 residues long. The CDR3 is CASSRTSGQETQYF. In DNA form, the CDR3 reads TGTGCCAGCAGCCGGACTAGCGGCCAAGAGACCCAGTACTTC.

The chain carries TRBV10-2 and TRBJ2-3, with TRBD2 matching over 16 bases. The CDR3 spans 17 residues. The V and J ends lost 6 bases and 3 bases, in that order; junction bases with no gene match: 6. Germline V CDR1 and CDR2: WSHSY, SAAADI. CDR3 loop: CASRGTSGRGVTDTQYF. The CDR3 region has the DNA TGCGCCAGCAGGGGGACTAGCGGGAGGGGAGTGACAGATACGCAGTATTTT.